The next 30 T cell receptor beta chains were all read from a single sample in a study of blood T cell repertoires in COVID-19. Repertoires were generated with immunoSEQ multiplex PCR, while TCRdb's copy carries only in-frame clones and drops some. The sample lists 300,000 to 350,000 clones, 90% occurring once. The material sequenced was peripheral blood. Receptors originate from a woman aged 40 to 49 with COVID-19, enrolled during active disease.

The CDR3 loop is CASTPFSPGGTEAFF. In DNA form, the CDR3 reads TGCGCCAGCACCCCTTTTAGTCCGGGAGGGACTGAAGCTTTCTTT. The chain employs TRBV5-1 and TRBJ1-1; no definite D call. This CDR3 comprises 15 residues. The ends were cut back, 6 bases at V and 5 bases at J, with 20 bases in the middle. Germline V CDR1 and CDR2: SGHRS, YFSETQ.

V gene TRBV28 combines with J gene TRBJ2-7; 12 nucleotides align to TRBD2. CDR1 and CDR2 from the germline V gene are MDHEN and SYDVKM. Unmatched junction bases numbered 4, after V lost 5 bases and J lost 5 bases. This CDR3 is 14 amino acids long. The CDR3 loop reads CASSLAGGPNEQYF. CDR3 bases: TGTGCCAGCAGTCTAGCGGGAGGGCCCAACGAGCAGTACTTC.

The rearrangement uses TRBV18 and TRBJ2-5; D unresolved. Germline V gene lookup returns CDR1 KGHSH and CDR2 LQKENI. This CDR3 is built from 13 residues. V was trimmed by 3 bases and J by 3 bases, leaving 8 bases between them. This CDR3 is CASSPGMEETQYF. The CDR3 DNA sequence: TGTGCCAGCTCACCGGGCATGGAAGAGACCCAGTACTTC. Together with reference TRBV18 and TRBJ2-5, the CDR3 gives the full variable domain: NAGVMQNPRHLVRRRGQEARLRCSPMKGHSHVYWYRQLPEEGLKFMVYLQKENIIDESGMPKERFSAEFPKEGPSILRIQQVVRGDSAAYFCASSPGMEETQYFGPGTRLLVL.

The chain employs TRBV7-2 and TRBJ1-1, with TRBD1 matching 7 bases. In germline, CDR1 is SGHTA, CDR2 FQGNSA. Losses at the gene ends were 5 bases for V and 2 bases for J; bases not matched to a gene: 11. The CDR3 length is 16 residues. CDR3 amino acids: CASSPRQGLGNTEAFF. In DNA form, the CDR3 reads TGTGCCAGCAGCCCTCGACAGGGTCTGGGAAACACTGAAGCTTTCTTT.

The V and J genes are TRBV9 and TRBJ1-1, with TRBD1 identical over 7 bases. Germline V gives CDR1 SGDLS, CDR2 YYNGEE. The CDR3 runs to 13 residues. Trimming cost V 4 bases and J 3 bases; bases outside gene matches: 3. The CDR3 reads CASSTTGHTEAFF. DNA of the CDR3: TGTGCCAGCAGCACGACAGGGCACACTGAAGCTTTCTTT. Based on the CDR3 plus reference TRBV9 and TRBJ1-1, the full variable domain is DSGVTQTPKHLITATGQRVTLRCSPRSGDLSVYWYQQSLDQGLQFLIQYYNGEERAKGNILERFSAQQFPDLHSELNLSSLELGDSALYFCASSTTGHTEAFFGQGTRLTVV.

This CDR3 reads CASSPSKGTSGRAYEQYF. The CDR3 coding sequence is TGTGCCAGCAGCCCCTCGAAGGGGACTAGCGGGAGGGCCTACGAGCAGTACTTC. The chain recombines TRBV5-7 with TRBJ2-7; 16 bases line up with TRBD2. TRBV5-7 is an open reading frame, and its role is uncertain. The CDR3 consists of 18 residues. V lost 4 bases, J lost 2 bases, and 9 bases stayed unmatched.

This clone was picked up one time. The chain links TRBV11-2 to TRBJ1-6; TRBD1 matches at 11 bases. CDR1 is SGHAT, CDR2 FQNNGV, per germline. V dropped 4 bases and J dropped 14; count of bases not matched to a gene: 10. The CDR3 sequence is 15 residues long. The CDR3 DNA is TGTGCCAGCAGCTCCGGGACAGGGGGAATATCGACCCTCCACTTT. Protein product: CASSSGTGGISTLHF.

J is TRBJ2-7 and V is TRBV28; D gene ambiguous. The CDR3 totals 15 residues. Per the germline V gene, CDR1 is MDHEN and CDR2 is SYDVKM. Trimming took off 5 bases at V and 3 bases at J, with 17 bases between the two ends. CDR3 loop: CASSRTANGYYEQYF. The CDR3 DNA is TGTGCCAGCAGTCGTACAGCTAACGGCTACTACGAGCAGTACTTC.

V and J are TRBV6-2 or TRBV6-3 and TRBJ1-1, with a possible D match to TRBD1 (6 bases). The germline CDR1 and CDR2 sequences are MNHEY and SVGEGT. This CDR3 is built from 14 residues. Trimming took off 5 bases at V and 1 base at J, with 11 bases between the two ends. The CDR3 is CASSLTGRNTEAFF. The CDR3 region has the DNA TGTGCCAGCAGTCTTACAGGGAGGAACACTGAAGCTTTCTTT.

The chain uses TRBV19 and TRBJ1-1, with 8 bases matching TRBD1. The CDR3 covers 15 residues. Germline V gene sequence: CDR1 LNHDA, CDR2 SQIVND (reference sequence). V trimming: 4 bases; J trimming: 4 bases; junction bases outside the gene matches: 8. For the CDR3, the DNA is TGTGCCAGTAGTACCCGCGGACAGGGAGTCACTGAAGCTTTCTTT. As protein: CASSTRGQGVTEAFF.

J is TRBJ2-7 and V is TRBV6-2 or TRBV6-3; tentative D call: TRBD2 (7 bases). The CDR3 is made up of 13 amino acids. Trimming stripped 4 bases from V and 6 bases from J, with 13 bases between. Germline loops: CDR1 MNHEY, CDR2 SVGEGT. DNA of the CDR3: TGTGCCAGCAGTTCGACTAGGGGGGGCGAGCAGTACTTC. The encoded protein is CASSSTRGGEQYF.

This rearrangement joins TRBV7-9 to TRBJ2-1, with 8 positions matching TRBD2. This CDR3 is 16 amino acids long. Trimming at V came to 3 bases and at J to 0 bases, leaving 4 bases not matched to a gene. Per the germline V gene, CDR1 is SEHNR and CDR2 is FQNEAQ (reference sequence). CDR3 sequence reads: CASSFRGTSSYNEQFF. CDR3 bases: TGTGCCAGCAGCTTTCGTGGGACTAGCTCCTACAATGAGCAGTTCTTC.

This rearrangement joins TRBV2 to TRBJ2-7, with D unresolved. The CDR3 extends over 12 amino acids. Germline-derived CDR1 and CDR2 are SNHLY and FYNNEI. The ends were cut back, 4 bases at V and 0 bases at J, with 4 bases in the middle. CDR3 in amino acids: CASSAFSYEQYF. The CDR3 bases are TGTGCCAGCAGTGCATTCTCCTACGAGCAGTACTTC.

This clone came up once. V gene TRBV28 combines with J gene TRBJ2-7, with a tentative D call TRBD2 (6 bases). Deletions cut 3 bases from V and 4 bases from J, with 13 bases between. CDR1 and CDR2 (germline): MDHEN, SYDVKM. The CDR3 loop spans 14 amino acids. The CDR3 loop is CASSFQGAGYEQYF. The CDR3 DNA reads TGTGCCAGCAGTTTTCAGGGCGCGGGGTACGAGCAGTACTTC.

Here the CDR3 reads CASRQGAGNTIYF. CDR3 DNA sequence: TGTGCCAGCAGACAGGGGGCGGGTAACACCATATATTTT. V is TRBV7-9 and J is TRBJ1-3, with 9 bases that match TRBD1. V was pared by 6 bases and J by 7 bases, with 4 bases of the junction left unmatched. The V gene's germline CDR1 is SEHNR and CDR2 FQNEAQ (reference sequence). The CDR3 sequence is 13 residues long. Looking up the rest from reference TRBV7-9 and TRBJ1-3 gives the full variable domain: DTGVSQNPRHKITKRGQNVTFRCDPISEHNRLYWYRQTLGQGPEFLTYFQNEAQLEKSRLLSDRFSAERPKGSFSTLEIQRTEQGDSAMYLCASRQGAGNTIYFGEGSWLTVV.

In its sample, this clone was seen a few times. The CDR3 region has the DNA TGTGCCAGCAGCGCTGCCGGGACAGGGAATCGGGATAATGAAAAACTGTTTTTT. Its translation: CASSAAGTGNRDNEKLFF. The chain employs TRBV9 and TRBJ1-4; 9 nucleotides align to TRBD1. Trimming took 3 bases from V and 4 from J; bases not matched to a gene: 13. Germline values: CDR1 SGDLS, CDR2 YYNGEE. The CDR3 runs to 18 residues.

The table lists this clone with a count of one. The J gene is TRBJ2-2, the V gene TRBV6-6, with 9 bases lining up with TRBD1. V gave up 5 bases and J gave up 2 bases; unmatched junction bases: 12. Germline-derived CDR1 and CDR2 are MNHNY and SVGAGI (reference sequence). The CDR3 contains 18 residues. Here the CDR3 reads CASSQHTPGQGNTGELFF. CDR3 coding DNA: TGTGCCAGCAGTCAACACACACCGGGACAGGGAAACACCGGGGAGCTGTTTTTT.

The CDR3 nucleotides are TGCAGCGTTGGACGCGGACAGGGAGGGTATGGCTACACCTTC. Protein: CSVGRGQGGYGYTF. This chain links TRBV29-1 with TRBJ1-2, with 8 bases that match TRBD1. The CDR3 runs to 14 residues. V trimming: 4 bases; J trimming: 5 bases; junction bases outside the gene matches: 9. Per the germline V gene, CDR1 is SQVTM and CDR2 is ANQGSEA.

The chain recombines TRBV3-1 (or the pseudogene TRBV3-2) with TRBJ1-2, with D possibly matching TRBD1 (6 bases). CDR1 LGHDT and CDR2 YNNKEL come from the germline V gene (reference sequence). There are 14 residues in the CDR3. Trimming shortened V by 1 base and J by 4 bases, and 10 bases separated the two germline ends. The CDR3 sequence is CASSQVDRFYGYTF. The CDR3 DNA reads as TGTGCCAGCAGCCAAGTGGACAGATTCTATGGCTACACCTTC.

This clone was counted between two and nine times. The CDR3 coding sequence is TGTGCCAGCTCGGTTGTAGGCGGCTCCGCAGATACGCAGTATTTT. Protein: CASSVVGGSADTQYF. This chain joins TRBV7-3 and TRBJ2-3; D is unclear. The CDR3 loop spans 15 amino acids. V dropped 8 bases and J dropped 4 bases, with 19 bases sitting between them. Germline V CDR1 and CDR2: SGHTA, FQGTGA. Looking up the rest from reference TRBV7-3 and TRBJ2-3 gives the full variable domain: GAGVSQTPSNKVTEKGKYVELRCDPISGHTALYWYRQSLGQGPEFLIYFQGTGAADDSGLPNDRFFAVRPEGSVSTLKIQRTERGDSAVYLCASSVVGGSADTQYFGPGTRLTVL.

The chain uses TRBV7-9 and TRBJ2-7; 10 nucleotides align to TRBD1. The CDR3 has 17 residues. CDR1 and CDR2 (germline): SEHNR, FQNEAQ (reference sequence). Trimming took 3 bases from V and 0 from J; bases not matched to a gene: 8. The DNA of the CDR3 is TGTGCCAGCAGCTTCCCAGGACAGGGGGATTTCTCCTACGAGCAGTACTTC. It specifies CASSFPGQGDFSYEQYF.

In its sample, this clone was seen a few times. CDR3 sequence reads: CASSHSGSGNTIYF. In DNA, the CDR3 is TGTGCCAGCAGCCATAGCGGCTCTGGAAACACCATATATTTT. V and J are TRBV7-9 and TRBJ1-3; unclear D gene. Trimming cost V 5 bases and J 0 bases, with 8 bases left between them. CDR1 is SEHNR and CDR2 is FQNEAQ in the germline V gene (reference sequence). The CDR3 covers 14 residues.

The rearrangement joins TRBV29-1 to TRBJ2-2; D is uncertain. Trimming took off 4 bases at V and 0 bases at J, with 9 bases between the two ends. Germline assignment: CDR1 SQVTM and CDR2 ANQGSEA. This CDR3 contains 14 residues. CDR3 protein: CSVATSSNTGELFF. The CDR3 nucleotides read TGCAGCGTTGCGACTTCCTCGAACACCGGGGAGCTGTTTTTT.

V usage is TRBV6-2 or TRBV6-3 and J usage is TRBJ1-5; possibly TRBD1 for D (6 bases). The germline CDR1 and CDR2 sequences are MNHEY and SVGEGT. CDR3 size: 14 residues. The V gene lost 6 bases and the J gene lost 4 bases, with 13 bases spanning the gap. The CDR3 DNA reads as TGTGCCAGCAGCCGCAGGGGCCAAAATCAGCCCCAGCATTTT. This sequence encodes CASSRRGQNQPQHF.

The chain has TRBV4-1 and TRBJ1-2; D remains ambiguous. Trimming shortened V by 0 bases and J by 5 bases, and 7 bases separated the two germline ends. There are 13 residues in the CDR3. Germline-derived CDR1 and CDR2 are MGHRA and YSYEKL. CDR3 amino acids: CASSQDTTYGYTF. The CDR3 DNA sequence: TGCGCCAGCAGCCAAGATACCACTTATGGCTACACCTTC.

The V and J genes are TRBV11-3 and TRBJ2-3, with a tentative D call TRBD1 (7 bases). The CDR3 length is 18 residues. The germline V and J ends were trimmed by 0 bases and 0 bases, with 16 bases remaining between them. Germline assignment: CDR1 SGHNT and CDR2 YENEEA. CDR3 residues: CASSLDNQGGSSTDTQYF. DNA for the CDR3: TGTGCCAGCAGCTTAGATAACCAGGGGGGATCTAGCACAGATACGCAGTATTTT.

The chain has TRBV7-2 and TRBJ2-3, with 12 bases that match TRBD2. The CDR3 contains 19 residues. The V gene's germline CDR1 is SGHTA and CDR2 FQGNSA. J lost 2 bases, V lost 4 bases, and 13 bases had no gene match. The CDR3 DNA follows: TGTGCCAGCAGCTCCAGCCGGCGGCTAGCGGGGGGGTACACAGATACGCAGTATTTT. Translating it yields CASSSSRRLAGGYTDTQYF. Full variable domain (outside the CDR3, taken from reference TRBV7-2 and TRBJ2-3): GAGVSQSPSNKVTEKGKDVELRCDPISGHTALYWYRQSLGQGLEFLIYFQGNSAPDKSGLPSDRFSAERTGGSVSTLTIQRTQQEDSAVYLCASSSSRRLAGGYTDTQYFGPGTRLTVL.

This clone was counted between two and nine times. The chain joins TRBV2 to TRBJ1-4; 8 bases match TRBD1. The trim removed 4 bases at V and 2 bases at J, leaving 3 bases unmatched. Germline CDR1 SNHLY, CDR2 FYNNEI. The CDR3 runs 15 residues. CDR3 residues: CASSVRQGTNEKLFF. The CDR3 DNA reads as TGTGCCAGCAGTGTACGACAGGGGACTAATGAAAAACTGTTTTTT.

The genes are TRBV27 and TRBJ2-1, with 14 positions matching TRBD2. V lost 7 bases and J lost 4; bases outside the gene matches: 12. This CDR3 has 18 residues. From germline, CDR1 is MNHEY and CDR2 SMNVEV (reference sequence). DNA of the CDR3: TGTGCCAGCAAGACAGGGCGACTAGCGGGGGGGCTGTACAATGAGCAGTTCTTC. As protein: CASKTGRLAGGLYNEQFF.

The J gene is TRBJ2-1, the V gene TRBV28; D remains unclear. V dropped 8 bases and J dropped 0 bases, with 11 bases sitting between them. Looked up from germline, CDR1 is MDHEN and CDR2 is SYDVKM. The CDR3 loop spans 14 amino acids. The CDR3 bases are TGTGCCAGCGGGCCGGTTAGCTCCTACAATGAGCAGTTCTTC. It codes for CASGPVSSYNEQFF.